The 15 T cell receptor beta chains in this list originate from one sample, sequenced in a study of CD8+CD57+ T cells in acquired aplastic anemia. CDR3 and TCR beta VDJ profiling relied on a genomic DNA template. Using its own MiXCR run on the reads, TCRdb lists one record per CDR3 protein. Found here are some 150,000 distinct CDR3 sequences, less than 45% of them singletons; the top ten hold around 8.4%. What was sequenced was sorted CD4+, CD8+, or CD8+CD57+ T cells (not recorded which) from PBMCs. These receptors were taken from a human donor in good health, serving as a control.

This sequence joins TRBV25-1 and TRBJ2-7, with TRBD1 matching 7 bases. V shed 4 bases and J 2 bases; nucleotides not matched to a gene: 5. Germline V gives CDR1 MGHDK, CDR2 SYGVNS. The CDR3 has 14 amino acids. The CDR3 DNA reads TGTGCCAGCAGTGGTCGGGACAGAACCTACGAGCAGTACTTC. Its translation: CASSGRDRTYEQYF.

This clonotype was counted at least ten times. This chain links TRBV6-1 with TRBJ2-5, with D possibly TRBD2 on 7 matching bases. In germline, CDR1 is MNHNS, CDR2 SASEGT. This CDR3 is built from 15 residues. V gave up 2 bases and J gave up 5 bases, with 15 bases separating them. Written as DNA, the CDR3 is TGTGCCAGCAGTGAATTTGGGAGGGGGAGGGAGACCCAGTACTTC. This codes for CASSEFGRGRETQYF.

This clonotype has a count of ten or more. The rearrangement joins TRBV7-9 to TRBJ1-5; D is undetermined. This CDR3 has 16 amino acids. Germline V gene data show CDR1 as SEHNR and CDR2 as FQNEAQ (reference sequence). V was cut by 5 bases and J by 1 base, with 15 bases left in between. The CDR3 region is CASSPDARGSNQPQHF. In nucleotides, the CDR3 is TGTGCCAGCAGCCCGGACGCTCGAGGGAGCAATCAGCCCCAGCATTTT.

Details on this clonotype: No conserved phenylalanine or tryptophan is present at the end of the CDR3, so a read error is the likely explanation. The chain is built from TRBV19 and TRBJ1-6; 8 bases are shared with TRBD1. The CDR3 consists of 15 residues. The V and J ends lost 3 bases and 14 bases, in that order; junction bases with no gene match: 12. Germline V gene lookup returns CDR1 LNHDA and CDR2 SQIVND (reference sequence). CDR3 region: CASSISVRDRPTLHS. CDR3 sequence (DNA): TGTGCCAGTAGTATTTCAGTCAGGGACAGGCCAACCCTCCACTCT.

This chain links TRBV19 with TRBJ2-7, with 9 bases matching TRBD1. CDR1 LNHDA and CDR2 SQIVND come from the germline V gene (reference sequence). Losses at the gene ends were 4 bases for V and 2 bases for J; bases not matched to a gene: 3. The CDR3 runs 14 residues. CDR3 loop: CASSNRQGAYEQYF. CDR3 coding DNA: TGTGCCAGTAGTAATAGACAGGGGGCCTACGAGCAGTACTTC.

Notes on this clonotype: Given a much more abundant clone one base away, this may be a read error. The chain is built from TRBV6-5 and TRBJ1-2; D remains unclear. The germline V gene encodes CDR1 MNHEY and CDR2 SVGAGI. Trimming took off 4 bases at V and 4 bases at J, with 10 bases between the two ends. The CDR3 sequence is 13 residues long. The CDR3 region has the DNA TGTGCCAGCAGTTTAAAGGCTGTCTATGGCTACACCTTC. It yields the protein CASSLKAVYGYTF.

The CDR3 region is CASSHPKEAGTEAFF. CDR3 nucleotide sequence: TGCGCCAGCAGCCATCCGAAAGAGGCGGGCACTGAAGCTTTCTTT. The chain joins TRBV4-1 to TRBJ1-1; D remains ambiguous. CDR1 is MGHRA and CDR2 is YSYEKL in the germline V gene. The CDR3 is 15 residues long. With 3 bases removed from V and 4 bases from J, the gap between germline ends came to 15 bases.

There are many counts of this clonotype. J is TRBJ1-5 and V is TRBV6-2 or TRBV6-3; no clear D gene. CDR1 and CDR2 (germline): MNHEY, SVGEGT. The CDR3 contains 11 residues. V shed 6 bases and J shed 2 bases, with 2 bases lying between them. Written as DNA, the CDR3 is TGTGCCAGCAGGGGCAATCAGCCCCAGCATTTT. Its protein is CASRGNQPQHF.

This sequence joins TRBV4-1 and TRBJ1-1; 7 bases fit TRBD1. V lost 1 base and J lost 0; bases outside the gene matches: 17. The CDR3 is made up of 20 amino acids. Germline loops: CDR1 MGHRA, CDR2 YSYEKL. The CDR3 DNA reads as TGCGCCAGCAGCCAAGTTAACTCGGGTTGGTGGACAGGTATGAACACTGAAGCTTTCTTT. This sequence encodes CASSQVNSGWWTGMNTEAFF.

In the case of this clonotype: One end of the junction varies from germline; a read error may be responsible. The rearrangement uses TRBV7-2 and TRBJ1-1; D unresolved. The length of the CDR3 is 11 residues. Looked up from germline, CDR1 is SGHTA and CDR2 is FQGNSA. CDR3 DNA: TGTGCCAGCAGCGCCTACACTGAAGCCTTCTTT. It yields the protein CASSAYTEAFF.

This clonotype appeared once. The chain links TRBV15 to TRBJ2-7; 7 bases agree with TRBD1. The V segment lost 6 bases and the J segment 2 bases; nucleotides outside the gene matches: 16. In germline, CDR1 is LNHNV, CDR2 YYDKDF (reference sequence). The CDR3 has 17 amino acids. CDR3 region: CATSESKGTEGPYEQYV. In DNA form, the CDR3 reads TGTGCCACCAGTGAATCTAAAGGGACAGAAGGCCCCTACGAGCAGTACGTC.

This chain links TRBV20-1 with TRBJ1-6; D not resolved. The germline CDR1 and CDR2 sequences are DFQATT and SNEGSKA (reference sequence). Trimming pared 5 bases from V and 9 bases from J, leaving 17 bases between. The CDR3 loop spans 14 amino acids. The CDR3 region is CSAPAPGSGSPLHF. The CDR3 nucleotides read TGCAGTGCTCCAGCCCCGGGCTCCGGTTCACCCCTCCACTTT.

This clonotype was counted at least ten times. The chain combines TRBV9 with TRBJ1-2; D unresolved. V lost 4 bases, J lost 5 bases, and 9 bases lay in between. The length of the CDR3 is 12 residues. The germline V gene has CDR1 SGDLS and CDR2 YYNGEE. The CDR3 loop is CASSRETYGYTF. The CDR3 nucleotides are TGTGCCAGCAGCAGGGAGACTTATGGCTACACCTTC. Complete variable domain (other parts from reference TRBV9 and TRBJ1-2): DSGVTQTPKHLITATGQRVTLRCSPRSGDLSVYWYQQSLDQGLQFLIQYYNGEERAKGNILERFSAQQFPDLHSELNLSSLELGDSALYFCASSRETYGYTFGSGTRLTVV.

The sample holds many counts of this clonotype. The V call is TRBV5-1, the J call TRBJ2-7; D gene ambiguous. CDR1 is SGHRS, CDR2 YFSETQ, per germline. Trimming cost V 2 bases and J 6 bases, with 9 bases left between them. This CDR3 spans 12 amino acids. The CDR3 loop reads CASSFVSTEQYF. CDR3 bases: TGCGCCAGCAGCTTCGTGAGCACCGAGCAGTACTTC.

This clonotype was counted between two and nine times. The CDR3 is CATSLPWTVEQYF. The DNA for the CDR3 is TGTGCCACCAGCCTGCCCTGGACAGTCGAGCAGTACTTC. The gene calls are TRBV15 and TRBJ2-7, with a weak D call TRBD1 (6 bases). The CDR3 consists of 13 residues. Deletions cut 5 bases from V and 6 bases from J, with 14 bases between. The germline CDR1 and CDR2 sequences are LNHNV and YYDKDF (reference sequence). The full variable domain, with the rest looked up from reference TRBV15 and TRBJ2-7, is DAMVIQNPRYQVTQFGKPVTLSCSQTLNHNVMYWYQQKSSQAPKLLFHYYDKDFNNEADTPDNFQSRRPNTSFCFLDIRSPGLGDTAMYLCATSLPWTVEQYFGPGTRLTVT.